The T cell receptor beta chain under discussion was sequenced for a study of vaccination and CD4 T cells after COVID-19. Once obtained from cultured CD4+ T cells, the DNA was sequenced using the Oncomine TCR Beta short-read assay. TCRdb analysed the PCR reads with MiXCR anew, one entry per CDR3 protein. The sample lists about 11,000 distinct CDR3 sequences; 77% were seen once. Treatment given: approximately nine-day PBMC culture with coronavirus spike peptide pools or control peptides (ViraFEST assay). Using peptide pools, antigen-specific T cells were expanded in ViraFEST before TCRs were sequenced. For this clonotype: Its target is unknown.

In germline, CDR1 is SEHNR, CDR2 FQNEAQ (reference sequence). V was pared by 1 base and J by 5 bases, with 16 bases of the junction left unmatched. This CDR3 contains 18 residues. The chain carries TRBV7-9 and TRBJ2-7; 8 nucleotides agree with TRBD1. What was sequenced was CD4+ T cells from blood, cultured in vitro. The sequence derives from a human donor who had recovered from COVID-19. The CDR3 DNA reads as TGTGCCAGCAGCTTAGAACAGCGGGTGACAGGGGAAAGCAACGAGCAGTACTTC. Translation gives CASSLEQRVTGESNEQYF.